This record covers a single T cell receptor beta chain. This clonotype occurred a few times. Its antigen is currently not known. Base qualities were left out, and no much larger clone turns up one base away. The donors were 40 or so Caucasian individuals from Russia, aged roughly 6 to 90 years, who were systemically healthy. About 10 milliliters of peripheral blood were collected from each donor into EDTA-treated Vacutainer tubes. Ficoll-Paque density-gradient centrifugation was used to isolate PBMCs, with at least 6 million obtained per sample. Total RNA was extracted from PBMCs with Trizol reagent, with at least 5 micrograms obtained per sample. For every donor, flow cytometry on a PBMC aliquot measured the percentage of naive CD45RAhigh/CD27high T cells. The sample belongs to a study of blood T cells in healthy people across ages (dated by TCRdb to between 2015 and 2017). Describing the broader study: In model experiments, roughly one uniquely barcoded TCR beta cDNA molecule per two T cells was captured by template switching. Using the same blood draw, the study looked at two additional independent replicas of 1 million unique cDNA reads for two donors, one aged 18 to 30 and the other aged 80 or older. To avoid experimental bias, donors of different ages were distributed randomly across sequencing lanes. To track age-related changes in TCR beta repertoire diversity, the study relied on deep sequencing normalized with unique cDNA molecular identifiers. The donors were split into four age groups: young (average around 15 years), middle-aged (nearly 40), aged (roughly 60) and long-lived (under 85). The paper's findings and limits, for the study overall: There was a strong correlation between observed TCR beta diversity and the percentage of naive T cells measured by flow cytometry. Since profiling was done on bulk unsorted PBMCs, naive and antigen-experienced compartments could not be conclusively compared. Observed TCR beta diversity per million T cells fell roughly linearly with age, and a significant reduction was already apparent by age around 36. Donor CMV infection status was unknown, potentially confounding age-related changes in expanded clonotypes. Compared with the aged group, the long-lived group had more naive CD4+ T cells, fewer expanded clones and increased TCR diversity, a pattern suggesting age selection. Total diversity estimates from one million sequenced T cells were considered lower bounds and underestimates.

The library was generated by 5' RACE. The run used an Illumina HiSeq 2500. A second PCR of roughly 6 to 11 cycles was run with a J-beta primer mix and a sample-barcoded 5' primer. A template-switch 5' adaptor carrying 12 random nucleotides introduced a unique molecular identifier onto each TCR beta cDNA molecule. At least 2.5 million CDR3-containing paired-end reads were obtained from each sample. First-strand cDNA was synthesized from all RNA with the Mint cDNA synthesis kit, primed by a TRBC-specific oligonucleotide. Following uracil-DNA glycosylase treatment, all cDNA underwent a first 18-cycle PCR with the universal primers M1SS and BC2_uni_R. The original methods were these. For normalization, 1 million high-quality reads, each with a distinct molecular identifier, were randomly selected from each sample. Reads with shared molecular identifiers were discarded instead of being binned into consensus sequences. MiTCR, with a Q25 quality threshold and the strictest error-elimination algorithm, was used for CDR3 identification, clonotype clustering and error correction. A nonparametric unseen species model with Euler transformation was used to estimate lower-bound total TCR beta diversity. Clones were called with MiXCR by TCRdb after fastp trimmed the public reads at Q25, and only in-frame beta chains were retained. Rows are combined by CDR3 protein, so each entry shows the most common genes and DNA. The V and J calls and clone size come from TCRdb's table, not from the authors' own analysis. Across this sample there are nearly 800,000 distinct CDR3 sequences, with around three fifths seen only once. Clones ranked in the top ten supply around 25% of the sample.

At the junction V is shortened by 0 bases and J by 4 bases, with 10 bases in between. From its cysteine to its phenylalanine, the CDR3 spans 14 amino acids. The retained sequence is limited to the CDR3, 42 bases, with the frame set at the first base. The germline V gene yields LGHNA for CDR1 and YSLEER for CDR2. The rearranged chain carries TRBV4-3 and TRBJ2-7; 5 matching bases give a weak D call of TRBD1. The sample consisted of blood. This TCR derives from a man in his forties in good health. CDR3 sequence: CASSQEQGQYEQYF. The DNA reads as follows: TGCGCCAGCAGCCAAGAGCAGGGTCAATACGAGCAGTACTTC.